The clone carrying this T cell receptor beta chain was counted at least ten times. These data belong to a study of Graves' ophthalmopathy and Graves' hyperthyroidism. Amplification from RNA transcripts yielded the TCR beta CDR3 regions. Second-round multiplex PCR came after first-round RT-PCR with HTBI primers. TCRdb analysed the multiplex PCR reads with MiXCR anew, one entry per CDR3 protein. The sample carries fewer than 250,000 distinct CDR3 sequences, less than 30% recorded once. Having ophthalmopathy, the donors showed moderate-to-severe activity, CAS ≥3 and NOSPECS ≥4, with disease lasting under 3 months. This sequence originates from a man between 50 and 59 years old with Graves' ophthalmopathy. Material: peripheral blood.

This CDR3 is CASIPRGTYEQYF. The CDR3 nucleotides read TGTGCCAGCATACCCCGGGGAACCTACGAGCAGTACTTC. The chain recombines TRBV28 with TRBJ2-7; the D gene is possibly TRBD2 (5 bases). CDR3 length: 13 residues. Germline V gene lookup returns CDR1 MDHEN and CDR2 SYDVKM. Trimming left V 7 bases short and J 2 bases short, with 12 bases between.